This TCR beta chain came from a study of cytomegalovirus exposure and HLA in healthy donors. The primer mix had 60 Vbeta and 13 Jbeta primers. Sequencing used immunoSEQ multiplex PCR; TCRdb keeps in-frame clones, though not all of them. The sample has some 120,000 clones; roughly four fifths are singletons. Details on this clone: The antigen is unknown.

Study results and caveats: Most CMV-associated TCR beta chains appeared HLA-restricted in a later analysis. Earlier results showed most TCR beta V segments being productive about 87% or about 30% of the time. Across all donors, roughly uniform sequencing depth was an assumption of the presence/absence analyses.

The sequence was collected from a woman in her forties in good health and CMV-seropositive. Sequenced material: PBMCs.

The CDR3 nucleotides read TGTGCCTGGAGCGAAACGGGGGATGAAAAACTGTTTTTT. Translated: CAWSETGDEKLFF. The V and J genes are TRBV30 and TRBJ1-4, with TRBD1 as a possible D gene (5 bases). Germline assignment: CDR1 GTSNPN and CDR2 SVGIG (reference sequence). V was cut by 3 bases and J by 6 bases, with 11 bases left in between. The CDR3 covers 13 residues.